The 24 T cell receptor beta chains below come from one sample, sequenced in a study of blood T cell repertoires in COVID-19. Data came from immunoSEQ multiplex PCR; TCRdb stores just in-frame clones and leaves some out. The sample lists 100,000 to 130,000 clones, 88% occurring once. Sequenced input: peripheral blood. Receptors were obtained from a human donor in a cohort sampled during active COVID-19.

The chain employs TRBV6-1 and TRBJ1-2; the D is unclear. Germline lookup yields CDR1 MNHNS and CDR2 SASEGT. The CDR3 has 14 residues. V was clipped by 2 bases and J by 4 bases, with 11 bases between them. The CDR3 DNA reads TGTGCCAGCAGTGAAACGGGTCAGAGCTATGGCTACACCTTC. Amino acids: CASSETGQSYGYTF.

The chain combines TRBV29-1 with TRBJ2-7, with a possible D match to TRBD2 (5 bases). The CDR3 has 11 amino acids. From germline, CDR1 is SQVTM and CDR2 ANQGSEA. Trimming cost V 5 bases and J 3 bases, with 8 bases left between them. The CDR3 DNA follows: TGCAGCGTTACCGGGGTCTACGAGCAGTACTTC. Translation gives CSVTGVYEQYF.

A few counts support this clone. Written as DNA, the CDR3 is TGTGCCAGCAGCTTAGGGGAGATACAGGGCCGCGAGCAGTACTTC. Residues: CASSLGEIQGREQYF. The V and J genes are TRBV7-9 and TRBJ2-7, with a possible D match to TRBD1 (6 bases). The length of the CDR3 is 15 residues. With 1 base removed from V and 6 bases from J, the gap between germline ends came to 16 bases. The germline gives CDR1 SEHNR, CDR2 FQNEAQ (reference sequence).

The chain joins TRBV27 to TRBJ2-7; D is unresolved. V lost 0 bases to trimming and J lost 1 base, with 13 bases between them. This CDR3 has 16 residues. The germline V gene has CDR1 MNHEY and CDR2 SMNVEV (reference sequence). CDR3 sequence (DNA): TGTGCCAGCAGTTTATCGTCTCTGGGCAGGTCCTACGAGCAGTACTTC. Its translation is CASSLSSLGRSYEQYF.

CDR3 DNA: TGTGCCAGTAGTATTCTTCGGGACAGGGAGACCTCTAACTATGGCTACACCTTC. It is translated as CASSILRDRETSNYGYTF. The chain is built from TRBV19 and TRBJ1-2, with TRBD1 matching 9 bases. With 3 bases clipped from V and 0 bases from J, the junction kept 11 bases outside the gene matches. CDR1 is LNHDA, CDR2 SQIVND, per germline (reference sequence). The CDR3 loop spans 18 amino acids.

V gene TRBV9 combines with J gene TRBJ2-1; a weak D match, TRBD1 (5 bases). The CDR3 has 15 residues. V was shortened by 0 bases and J by 2 bases, with 9 bases between the two germline ends. CDR1 is SGDLS, CDR2 YYNGEE, per germline. This CDR3 reads CASSVEGVAYNEQFF. The DNA for the CDR3 is TGTGCCAGCAGCGTAGAAGGGGTAGCCTACAATGAGCAGTTCTTC.

The chain couples TRBV2 to TRBJ1-5; 7 positions match TRBD1. Per the germline V gene, CDR1 is SNHLY and CDR2 is FYNNEI. The CDR3 totals 16 residues. The V segment lost 7 bases and the J segment 4 bases; nucleotides outside the gene matches: 13. CDR3 coding DNA: TGTGCCAGCAAGCGAGGGGCAGGGGGTTGGAATCAGCCCCAGCATTTT. Protein sequence: CASKRGAGGWNQPQHF. Full variable domain (rest looked up from reference TRBV2 and TRBJ1-5): EPEVTQTPSHQVTQMGQEVILRCVPISNHLYFYWYRQILGQKVEFLVSFYNNEISEKSEIFDDQFSVERPDGSNFTLKIRSTKLEDSAMYFCASKRGAGGWNQPQHFGDGTRLSIL.

This chain connects TRBV30 to TRBJ2-7; D call uncertain. Trimming took 2 bases from V and 0 from J, leaving 5 bases between them. CDR1 and CDR2 (germline): GTSNPN, SVGIG (reference sequence). The CDR3 consists of 12 residues. The CDR3 is CAWSSSSYEQYF. The DNA for the CDR3 is TGTGCCTGGAGTTCTAGCTCCTACGAGCAGTACTTC.

A few counts support this clone. The chain links TRBV6-6 to TRBJ2-7; a weak D match, TRBD2 (5 bases). V dropped 2 bases and J dropped 6 bases, with 11 bases sitting between them. This CDR3 has 13 residues. The germline V gene has CDR1 MNHNY and CDR2 SVGAGI (reference sequence). CDR3 region: CASSYASNSEQYF. Here the CDR3 DNA reads TGTGCCAGCAGTTACGCTAGCAATAGCGAGCAGTACTTC.

This clone was found a few times. The V and J genes are TRBV3-1 (or the pseudogene TRBV3-2) and TRBJ1-2, with 9 nucleotides matching TRBD1. V shed 3 bases, J shed 3 bases, and the junction held 8 bases outside the gene matches. Germline assignment: CDR1 LGHDT and CDR2 YNNKEL (reference sequence). The CDR3 extends over 16 amino acids. The DNA for the CDR3 is TGTGCCAGCAGCCAGGGACAGGGAGCCACTCACTATGGCTACACCTTC. It is translated as CASSQGQGATHYGYTF.

A single count supports this clone. This rearrangement joins TRBV19 to TRBJ1-5; D might be TRBD1 (5 bases). This CDR3 region has 15 residues. Germline loops: CDR1 LNHDA, CDR2 SQIVND (reference sequence). V shed 3 bases and J shed 0 bases, with 9 bases lying between them. The CDR3 nucleotides read TGTGCCAGTAGTATGACAGTCAATAGCAATCAGCCCCAGCATTTT. Translation: CASSMTVNSNQPQHF.

Written as DNA, the CDR3 is TGTGCCAGCAGCTCGAGGACTAGTTTTGATGAGCAGTTCTTC. Translated, it gives CASSSRTSFDEQFF. This chain joins TRBV7-2 and TRBJ2-1, with TRBD2 identical over 7 bases. The CDR3 spans 14 residues. Germline V gene data show CDR1 as SGHTA and CDR2 as FQGNSA. The junction had 8 bases not matched to a gene; V was cut back by 4 bases and J by 8 bases.

This clone came up once. This chain uses TRBV2 with TRBJ2-3; D is undetermined. Germline values: CDR1 SNHLY, CDR2 FYNNEI. The length of the CDR3 is 13 residues. The V end lost 4 bases, the J end lost 5 bases, and 10 bases lay between the germline ends. CDR3 coding DNA: TGTGCCAGCAGTGGCCCCCTAGGAGATACGCAGTATTTT. Its translation: CASSGPLGDTQYF.

This sequence joins TRBV15 and TRBJ2-3, with 8 bases matching TRBD2. Per germline, CDR1 LNHNV and CDR2 YYDKDF (reference sequence). V lost 1 base to trimming and J lost 5 bases; unmatched junction nucleotides: 5. The CDR3 extends over 15 amino acids. This chain's CDR3 is CATSRGGGLQDTQYF. The CDR3 DNA reads as TGTGCCACCAGCAGAGGCGGGGGGCTTCAAGATACGCAGTATTTT.

The rearrangement uses TRBV7-6 and TRBJ1-5; 7 nucleotides line up with TRBD1. V gave up 2 bases and J gave up 8 bases; unmatched junction bases: 3. Germline assignment: CDR1 SGHVS and CDR2 FNYEAQ. The CDR3 has 13 amino acids. This CDR3 reads CASSLSTGEPQHF. In DNA, the CDR3 is TGTGCCAGCAGCTTATCCACAGGGGAGCCCCAGCATTTT.

The chain has TRBV18 and TRBJ1-4; the D is unclear. The ends were cut back, 5 bases at V and 4 bases at J, with 5 bases in the middle. Per germline, CDR1 KGHSH and CDR2 LQKENI. This CDR3 has 12 amino acids. This CDR3 is CASSRGNEKLFF. In DNA, the CDR3 is TGTGCCAGCTCAAGAGGTAATGAAAAACTGTTTTTT. Drawing the rest from reference TRBV18 and TRBJ1-4, the complete variable domain is NAGVMQNPRHLVRRRGQEARLRCSPMKGHSHVYWYRQLPEEGLKFMVYLQKENIIDESGMPKERFSAEFPKEGPSILRIQQVVRGDSAAYFCASSRGNEKLFFGSGTQLSVL.

This clone was picked up a small number of times. The V gene is TRBV5-8, the J gene TRBJ1-5; no clear D. In germline, CDR1 is SGHTS, CDR2 YDEGEE. Trimming shortened V by 4 bases and J by 4 bases, and 12 bases separated the two germline ends. This CDR3 has 14 amino acids. CDR3 sequence (DNA): TGTGCCAGCAGCCGCTCCTCGGGGAATCAGCCCCAGCATTTT. Its protein is CASSRSSGNQPQHF. The full variable domain, completed using reference TRBV5-8 and TRBJ1-5, is EAGVTQSPTHLIKTRGQQATLRCSPISGHTSVYWYQQALGLGLQFLLWYDEGEERNRGNFPPRFSGRQFPNYSSELNVNALELEDSALYLCASSRSSGNQPQHFGDGTRLSIL.

This chain joins TRBV5-4 and TRBJ2-1; 7 bases are a match to TRBD2. The V segment lost 4 bases and the J segment 3 bases; nucleotides outside the gene matches: 4. Germline V CDR1 and CDR2: SGHNT, YYREEE (reference sequence). CDR3 size: 14 residues. CDR3 loop: CASSRGEGYNEQFF. The CDR3 nucleotides read TGTGCCAGCAGCAGAGGGGAGGGCTACAATGAGCAGTTCTTC.

The chain links TRBV13 to TRBJ2-3, with TRBD2 matching over 7 bases. The CDR3 contains 18 residues. Germline V gives CDR1 PRHDT, CDR2 FYEKMQ (reference sequence). Losses at the gene ends were 4 bases for V and 5 bases for J; bases not matched to a gene: 18. CDR3 DNA sequence: TGTGCCAGCAGCTCCCCACAACCGACTAGCCCGAGTGGAGATACGCAGTATTTT. Protein: CASSSPQPTSPSGDTQYF. Based on the CDR3 plus reference TRBV13 and TRBJ2-3, the full variable domain is AAGVIQSPRHLIKEKRETATLKCYPIPRHDTVYWYQQGPGQDPQFLISFYEKMQSDKGSIPDRFSAQQFSDYHSELNMSSLELGDSALYFCASSSPQPTSPSGDTQYFGPGTRLTVL.

This chain connects TRBV9 to TRBJ2-2; a possible D gene is TRBD1 (6 bases). CDR3 length: 14 amino acids. Trimming shortened V by 0 bases and J by 5 bases, and 8 bases separated the two germline ends. Germline CDR1 is SGDLS and CDR2 is YYNGEE. The CDR3 loop reads CASSVEGDTGELFF. DNA for the CDR3: TGTGCCAGCAGCGTAGAGGGGGATACCGGGGAGCTGTTTTTT.

J is TRBJ1-3 and V is TRBV18; 9 bases are a match to TRBD1. In germline, CDR1 is KGHSH, CDR2 LQKENI. V dropped 4 bases and J dropped 4; count of bases not matched to a gene: 5. The length of the CDR3 is 15 residues. The DNA of the CDR3 is TGTGCCAGCTCACTCCCGGGACAGGGAGGAAACACCATATATTTT. Residues: CASSLPGQGGNTIYF.

This chain connects TRBV2 to TRBJ2-5, with 10 positions matching TRBD1. V lost 6 bases, J lost 5 bases, and 9 bases stayed unmatched. Germline CDR1 SNHLY, CDR2 FYNNEI. The CDR3 covers 15 residues. CDR3 nucleotide sequence: TGTGCCAGCAGGGGGACAGGGGCTCCCCAGGAGACCCAGTACTTC. This codes for CASRGTGAPQETQYF. The variable domain in full, with the rest retrieved from reference TRBV2 and TRBJ2-5, is EPEVTQTPSHQVTQMGQEVILRCVPISNHLYFYWYRQILGQKVEFLVSFYNNEISEKSEIFDDQFSVERPDGSNFTLKIRSTKLEDSAMYFCASRGTGAPQETQYFGPGTRLLVL.

This rearrangement joins TRBV11-2 to TRBJ2-4; 13 nucleotides align to TRBD2. V was clipped by 8 bases and J by 5 bases; unmatched bases: 9. The germline CDR1 and CDR2 sequences are SGHAT and FQNNGV. The CDR3 is made up of 16 amino acids. The CDR3 spells CASVGTSGTPENIQYF. In nucleotides, the CDR3 is TGTGCCAGCGTAGGGACTAGCGGGACCCCCGAAAACATTCAGTACTTC.

The chain joins TRBV3-1 (or the pseudogene TRBV3-2) to TRBJ1-2; D might be TRBD1 (5 bases). CDR1 and CDR2 (germline): LGHDT, YNNKEL (reference sequence). The CDR3 is 16 residues long. V dropped 0 bases and J dropped 8 bases, with 19 bases sitting between them. CDR3 in DNA: TGTGCCAGCAGCCAAGATCCCGCGCAGGGCGCTATAGGCTACACCTTC. As protein: CASSQDPAQGAIGYTF.